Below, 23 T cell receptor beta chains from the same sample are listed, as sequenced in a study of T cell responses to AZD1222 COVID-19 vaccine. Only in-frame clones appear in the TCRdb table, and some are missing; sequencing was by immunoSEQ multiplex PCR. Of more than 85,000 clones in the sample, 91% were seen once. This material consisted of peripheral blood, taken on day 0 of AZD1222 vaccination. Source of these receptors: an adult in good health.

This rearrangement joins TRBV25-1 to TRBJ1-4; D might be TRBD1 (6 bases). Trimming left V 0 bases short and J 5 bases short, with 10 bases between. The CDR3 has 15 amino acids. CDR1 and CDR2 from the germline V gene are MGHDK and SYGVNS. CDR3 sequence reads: CASSEYRQGNEKLFF. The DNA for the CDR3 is TGTGCCAGCAGTGAATACAGGCAGGGGAATGAAAAACTGTTTTTT.

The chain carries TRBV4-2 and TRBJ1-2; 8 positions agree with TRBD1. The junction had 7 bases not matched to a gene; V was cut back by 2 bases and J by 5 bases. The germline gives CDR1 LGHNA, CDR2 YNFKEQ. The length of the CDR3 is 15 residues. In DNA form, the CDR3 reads TGTGCCAGCAGCCAATCTCTGGACAGGGCTTATGGCTACACCTTC. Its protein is CASSQSLDRAYGYTF.

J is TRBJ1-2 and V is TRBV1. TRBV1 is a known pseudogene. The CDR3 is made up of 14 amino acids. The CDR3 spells CTSSQARRPYGYTF. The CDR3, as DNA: TGCACCAGCAGCCAAGCACGAAGGCCCTATGGCTACACCTTC.

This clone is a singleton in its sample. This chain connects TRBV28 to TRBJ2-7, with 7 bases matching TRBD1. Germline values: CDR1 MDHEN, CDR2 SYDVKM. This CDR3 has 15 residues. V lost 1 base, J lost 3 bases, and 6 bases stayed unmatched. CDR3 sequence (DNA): TGTGCCAGCAGTTTATACCGGGACAGAATCTACGAGCAGTACTTC. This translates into CASSLYRDRIYEQYF. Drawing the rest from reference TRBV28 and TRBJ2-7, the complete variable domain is DVKVTQSSRYLVKRTGEKVFLECVQDMDHENMFWYRQDPGLGLRLIYFSYDVKMKEKGDIPEGYSVSREKKERFSLILESASTNQTSMYLCASSLYRDRIYEQYFGPGTRLTVT.

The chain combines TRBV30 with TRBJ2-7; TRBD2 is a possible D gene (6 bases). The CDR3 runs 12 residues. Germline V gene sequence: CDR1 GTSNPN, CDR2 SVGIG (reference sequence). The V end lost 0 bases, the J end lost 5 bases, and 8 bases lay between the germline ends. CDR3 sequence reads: CAWSVTGDEQYF. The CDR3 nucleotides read TGTGCCTGGAGTGTAACGGGGGACGAGCAGTACTTC.

The CDR3 loop reads CASSRLIAGTTDTQYF. The CDR3 bases are TGTGCCAGCAGCCGCCTCATAGCGGGGACCACAGATACGCAGTATTTT. The chain uses TRBV3-1 (or the pseudogene TRBV3-2) and TRBJ2-3; 8 nucleotides agree with TRBD2. This CDR3 contains 16 residues. Germline-derived CDR1 and CDR2 are LGHDT and YNNKEL (reference sequence). V lost 4 bases and J lost 2; bases outside the gene matches: 8.

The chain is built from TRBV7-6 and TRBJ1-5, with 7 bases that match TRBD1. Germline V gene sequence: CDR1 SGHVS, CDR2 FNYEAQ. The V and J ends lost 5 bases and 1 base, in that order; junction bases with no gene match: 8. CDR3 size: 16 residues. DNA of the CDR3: TGTGCCAGCAGCCTCGGGACAGCTTGGAGCAATCAGCCCCAGCATTTT. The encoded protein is CASSLGTAWSNQPQHF. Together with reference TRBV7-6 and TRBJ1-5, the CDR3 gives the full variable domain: GAGVSQSPRYKVTKRGQDVALRCDPISGHVSLYWYRQALGQGPEFLTYFNYEAQQDKSGLPNDRFSAERPEGSISTLTIQRTEQRDSAMYRCASSLGTAWSNQPQHFGDGTRLSIL.

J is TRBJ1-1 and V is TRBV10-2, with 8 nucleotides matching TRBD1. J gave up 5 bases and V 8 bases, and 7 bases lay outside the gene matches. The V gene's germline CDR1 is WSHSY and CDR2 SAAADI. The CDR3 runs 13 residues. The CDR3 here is CASETGGRTEAFF. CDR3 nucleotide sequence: TGCGCCAGCGAAACAGGGGGGAGGACTGAAGCTTTCTTT.

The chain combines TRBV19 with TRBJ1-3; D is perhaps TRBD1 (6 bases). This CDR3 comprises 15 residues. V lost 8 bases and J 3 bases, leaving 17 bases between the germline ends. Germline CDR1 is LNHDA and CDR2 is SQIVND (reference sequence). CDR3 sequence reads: CASSGGPQIGNTIYF. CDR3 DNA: TGTGCCAGTTCGGGGGGGCCTCAAATTGGAAACACCATATATTTT.

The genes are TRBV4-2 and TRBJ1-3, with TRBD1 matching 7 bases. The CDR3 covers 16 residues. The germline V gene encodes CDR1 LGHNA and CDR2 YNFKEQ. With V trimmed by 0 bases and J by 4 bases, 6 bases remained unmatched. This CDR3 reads CASSQDGGGRGNTIYF. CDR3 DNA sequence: TGTGCCAGCAGCCAAGATGGAGGGGGCCGAGGAAACACCATATATTTT.

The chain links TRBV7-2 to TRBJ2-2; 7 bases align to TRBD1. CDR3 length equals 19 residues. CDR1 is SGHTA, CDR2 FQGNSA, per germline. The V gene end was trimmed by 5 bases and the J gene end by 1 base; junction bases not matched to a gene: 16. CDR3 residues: CASSRQRTGRRLNTGELFF. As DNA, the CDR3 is TGTGCCAGCAGCCGCCAACGGACAGGCCGACGCCTGAACACCGGGGAGCTGTTTTTT.

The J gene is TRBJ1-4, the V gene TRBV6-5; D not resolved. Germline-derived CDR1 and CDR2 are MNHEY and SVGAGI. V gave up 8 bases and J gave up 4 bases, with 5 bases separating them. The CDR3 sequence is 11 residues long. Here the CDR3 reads CASLLNEKLFF. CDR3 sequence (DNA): TGTGCCAGCCTACTTAATGAAAAACTGTTTTTT.

CDR3 sequence (DNA): TGTGCCATCAGTGAAGAACCGGACTACGAGCAGTACTTC. Translation gives CAISEEPDYEQYF. The rearrangement uses TRBV10-3 and TRBJ2-7; D unclear. CDR3 length: 13 residues. With 3 bases removed from V and 3 bases from J, the gap between germline ends came to 9 bases. Germline loops: CDR1 ENHRY, CDR2 SYGVKD.

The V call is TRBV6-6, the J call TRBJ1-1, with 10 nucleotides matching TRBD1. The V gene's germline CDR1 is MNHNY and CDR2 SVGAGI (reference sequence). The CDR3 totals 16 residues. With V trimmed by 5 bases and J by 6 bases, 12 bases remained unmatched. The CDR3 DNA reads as TGTGCCAGCAGTAGCCGGGACAGGGGAAAGGGGCCTGAAGCTTTCTTT. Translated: CASSSRDRGKGPEAFF.

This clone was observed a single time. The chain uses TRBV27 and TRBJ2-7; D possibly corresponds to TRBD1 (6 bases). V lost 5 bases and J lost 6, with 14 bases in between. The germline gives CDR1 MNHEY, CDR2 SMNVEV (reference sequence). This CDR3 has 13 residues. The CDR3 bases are TGTGCCAGCAGTATAAACAGGGTATCCGAGCAGTACTTC. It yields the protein CASSINRVSEQYF.

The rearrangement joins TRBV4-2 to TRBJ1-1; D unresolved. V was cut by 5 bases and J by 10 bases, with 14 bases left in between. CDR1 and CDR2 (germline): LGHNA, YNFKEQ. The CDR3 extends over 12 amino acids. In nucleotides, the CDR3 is TGTGCCAGCAGCGAAGGGAGCCGCGGAGCTTTCTTT. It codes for CASSEGSRGAFF.

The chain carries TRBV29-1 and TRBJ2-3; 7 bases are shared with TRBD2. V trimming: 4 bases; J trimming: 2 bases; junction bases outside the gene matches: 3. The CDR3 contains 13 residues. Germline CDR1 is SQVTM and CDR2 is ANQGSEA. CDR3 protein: CSVVAGDTDTQYF. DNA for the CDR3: TGCAGCGTTGTGGCGGGGGACACAGATACGCAGTATTTT.

As DNA, the CDR3 is TGTGCCAGCAGTGACAGGGGAGACTATGGCTACACCTTC. Translating it yields CASSDRGDYGYTF. The V call is TRBV2, the J call TRBJ1-2; maybe TRBD1 (6 bases). CDR1 SNHLY and CDR2 FYNNEI come from the germline V gene. The CDR3 is made up of 13 amino acids. Trimming removed 3 bases at V and 3 bases at J, with 8 bases between.

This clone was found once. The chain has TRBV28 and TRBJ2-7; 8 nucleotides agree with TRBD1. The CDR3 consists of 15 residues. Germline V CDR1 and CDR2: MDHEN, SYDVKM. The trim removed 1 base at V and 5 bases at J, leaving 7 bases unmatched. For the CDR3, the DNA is TGTGCCAGCAGTTTATTGGCAGGGGGCAGGGACGAGCAGTACTTC. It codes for CASSLLAGGRDEQYF.

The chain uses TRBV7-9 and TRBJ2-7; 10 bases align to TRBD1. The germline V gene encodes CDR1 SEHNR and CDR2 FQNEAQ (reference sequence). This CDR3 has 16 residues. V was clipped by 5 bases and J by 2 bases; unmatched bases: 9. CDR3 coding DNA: TGTGCCAGCAGCAATTGGGCCGGACAGGGGGCCTACGAGCAGTACTTC. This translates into CASSNWAGQGAYEQYF.

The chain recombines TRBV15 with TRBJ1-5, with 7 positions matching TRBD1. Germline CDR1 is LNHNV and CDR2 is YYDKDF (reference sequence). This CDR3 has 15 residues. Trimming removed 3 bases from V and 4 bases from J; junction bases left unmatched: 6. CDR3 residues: CATSSDRVYNQPQHF. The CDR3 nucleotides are TGTGCCACCAGCAGCGACAGGGTGTATAATCAGCCCCAGCATTTT.

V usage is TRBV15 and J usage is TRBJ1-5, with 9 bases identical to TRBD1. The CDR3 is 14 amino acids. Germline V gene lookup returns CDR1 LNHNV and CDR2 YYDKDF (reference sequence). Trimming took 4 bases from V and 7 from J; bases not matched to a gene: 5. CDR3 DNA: TGTGCCACCAGCAACTACAGGGGGCCACAGCCCCAGCATTTT. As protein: CATSNYRGPQPQHF.

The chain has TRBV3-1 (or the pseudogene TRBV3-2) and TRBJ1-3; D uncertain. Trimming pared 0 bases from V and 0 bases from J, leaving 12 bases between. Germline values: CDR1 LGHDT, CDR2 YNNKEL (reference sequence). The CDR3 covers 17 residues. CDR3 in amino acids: CASSQDRGTHSGNTIYF. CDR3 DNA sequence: TGTGCCAGCAGCCAAGATCGGGGAACCCACTCTGGAAACACCATATATTTT.